A selection of T cell receptor beta chains follows, all from one sample in a study of control samples from healthy donors and cancer patients. Profiled with immunoSEQ multiplex PCR; TCRdb holds only in-frame clones, not every one. The table has about 170,000 clones, 85% to 90% seen once. The sample comprised blood. These receptor sequences come from a man aged 25 to 40 in good health. Each CDR3 is given with its conserved first and last residue. The D gene is left open where the match is weak. The size of a clone is reported for some rows only, either as once, few or many, or as a class for expanded clones.

length	D	J	V	size	CDR3	DNA
15	.	TRBJ2-7	TRBV27	.	CASTQNSKNSYEQYF	TGTGCCAGCACTCAAAACAGCAAAAACTCCTACGAGCAGTACTTC
14	.	TRBJ1-6	TRBV6-5	few	CASSGRSFNSPLHF	TGTGCCAGCAGCGGAAGGTCCTTTAATTCACCCCTCCACTTT
12	.	TRBJ2-1	TRBV7-9	.	CASSVPGNEQFF	TGTGCCAGCAGCGTCCCGGGCAATGAGCAGTTCTTC
15	.	TRBJ1-2	TRBV14	.	CASSHYQDPSRGYTF	TGTGCCAGCAGCCATTACCAGGACCCGAGCCGGGGCTACACCTTC
15	TRBD1	TRBJ1-1	TRBV9	.	CASSDRDRRPTEAFF	TGTGCCAGCAGCGACCGGGACAGGCGACCCACTGAAGCTTTCTTT
14	TRBD2	TRBJ2-3	TRBV5-6	.	CASSWTSGGYTQYF	TGTGCCAGCAGCTGGACTAGCGGGGGGTATACGCAGTATTTT
15	.	TRBJ2-7	TRBV7-9	.	CASSSEGRSTGSQYF	TGTGCCAGCAGCTCAGAGGGACGCTCGACGGGCAGTCAGTACTTC
14	.	TRBJ2-7	TRBV5-1	.	CASSATGRGDEQYF	TGCGCCAGCAGCGCGACAGGACGGGGGGACGAGCAGTACTTC
13	TRBD1	TRBJ1-2	TRBV10-3	.	CAVHVGTDYGYTF	TGTGCCGTCCATGTCGGGACAGACTATGGCTACACCTTC
15	.	TRBJ1-6	TRBV6-1	.	CASSENLGNNSPLHF	TGTGCCAGCAGTGAAAATCTGGGGAATAATTCACCCCTCCACTTT
14	.	TRBJ1-1	TRBV5-4	.	CASSPGALNTEAFF	TGTGCCAGCAGCCCGGGGGCATTGAACACTGAAGCTTTCTTT
15	.	TRBJ2-1	TRBV6-5	.	CASSRTGVSYNEQFF	TGTGCCAGCAGCCGTACGGGAGTCTCCTACAATGAGCAGTTCTTC
18	.	TRBJ2-5	TRBV7-2	.	CASSFGYGGGETQETQYF	TGTGCCAGCAGCTTTGGGTACGGGGGAGGAGAAACCCAAGAGACCCAGTACTTC
15	.	TRBJ1-4	TRBV4-2	.	CASSQERQEDEKLFF	TGTGCCAGCAGCCAAGAGCGACAGGAGGATGAAAAACTGTTTTTT
15	.	TRBJ1-3	TRBV12-5	.	CASGLGSAEARTIYF	TGTGCTAGTGGTTTGGGTTCGGCCGAGGCACGCACCATATATTTT
14	.	TRBJ2-2	TRBV10-3	.	CAIKTAANTGELFF	TGTGCCATCAAAACGGCCGCGAACACCGGGGAGCTGTTTTTT
17	TRBD1	TRBJ1-5	TRBV2	.	CASRGTGYVGSNQPQHF	TGTGCCAGCAGAGGGACAGGGTATGTTGGGAGCAATCAGCCCCAGCATTTT
16	TRBD2	TRBJ2-6	TRBV7-6	.	CASSLGTSPGANVLTF	TGTGCCAGCAGCTTAGGGACTAGCCCTGGGGCCAACGTCCTGACTTTC
15	.	TRBJ1-5	TRBV30	.	CAWSVGGHSNQPQHF	TGTGCCTGGAGTGTAGGTGGACACAGCAATCAGCCCCAGCATTTT
12	.	TRBJ1-5	TRBV6-6	.	CASRSGGQPQHF	TGTGCCAGCAGATCGGGGGGGCAGCCCCAGCATTTT
15	.	TRBJ1-5	TRBV4-2	.	CASSQDPGGGQPQHF	TGTGCCAGCAGCCAAGACCCGGGAGGGGGTCAGCCCCAGCATTTT
16	.	TRBJ1-5	TRBV19	.	CASNPQQGRGNQPQHF	TGTGCCAGTAACCCCCAACAGGGAAGAGGCAATCAGCCCCAGCATTTT
15	TRBD1	TRBJ1-4	TRBV2	.	CASSGQGFANEKLFF	TGTGCCAGCAGCGGACAGGGGTTCGCTAATGAAAAACTGTTTTTT
19	TRBD1	TRBJ1-3	TRBV18	.	CASSPLPPGTGASGNTIYF	TGTGCCAGCTCACCTCTCCCCCCCGGGACAGGTGCCTCTGGAAACACCATATATTTT
13	.	TRBJ1-2	TRBV6-5	.	CATTTGNQDGYTF	TGTGCCACCACCACAGGGAATCAGGATGGCTACACCTTC
13	.	TRBJ2-7	TRBV6-5	.	CASRVPGASEQYF	TGTGCCAGCAGGGTACCAGGGGCGTCCGAGCAGTACTTC
12	.	TRBJ1-5	TRBV10-3	.	CAISEEYQPQHF	TGTGCCATCAGTGAAGAATATCAGCCCCAGCATTTT
15	.	TRBJ1-5	TRBV7-2	.	CASSLFQGSNQPQHF	TGTGCCAGCAGCTTATTTCAGGGCAGCAATCAGCCCCAGCATTTT